This TCR beta chain was retrieved from a study of T cell responses to AZD1222 COVID-19 vaccine. Using immunoSEQ multiplex PCR, the repertoire was profiled, and TCRdb retains in-frame clones only, with some absent. Counted here are approximately 120,000 clones, more than 75% occurring once; the ten biggest clones make up roughly 4.5%. The source of this sequence is an adult who received the AZD1222 COVID-19 vaccine. The sequencing here drew on peripheral blood, taken 28 days after the second AZD1222 dose.

The CDR3 DNA reads TGTGCCAGCAGCTTACCTCATGGCACAGATACGCAGTATTTT. This encodes CASSLPHGTDTQYF. The chain links TRBV7-2 to TRBJ2-3; D call uncertain. V lost 2 bases to trimming and J lost 1 base, with 7 bases between them. This CDR3 region has 14 residues. Germline CDR1 SGHTA, CDR2 FQGNSA.